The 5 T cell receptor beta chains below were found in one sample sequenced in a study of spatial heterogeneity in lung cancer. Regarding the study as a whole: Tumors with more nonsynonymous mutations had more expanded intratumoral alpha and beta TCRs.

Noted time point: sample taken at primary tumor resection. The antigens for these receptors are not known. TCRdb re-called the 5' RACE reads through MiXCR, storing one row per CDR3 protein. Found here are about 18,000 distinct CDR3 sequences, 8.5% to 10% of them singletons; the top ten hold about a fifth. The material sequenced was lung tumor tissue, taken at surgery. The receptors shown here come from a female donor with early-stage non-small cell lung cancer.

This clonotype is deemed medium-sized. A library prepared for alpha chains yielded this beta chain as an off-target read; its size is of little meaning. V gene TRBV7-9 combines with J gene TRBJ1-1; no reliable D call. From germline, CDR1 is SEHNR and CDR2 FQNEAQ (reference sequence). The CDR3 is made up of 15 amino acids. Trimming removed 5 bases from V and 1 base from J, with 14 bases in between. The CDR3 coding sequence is TGTGCCAGCAGCCTCAACGCCGACCCGAACACTGAAGCTTTCTTT. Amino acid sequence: CASSLNADPNTEAFF.

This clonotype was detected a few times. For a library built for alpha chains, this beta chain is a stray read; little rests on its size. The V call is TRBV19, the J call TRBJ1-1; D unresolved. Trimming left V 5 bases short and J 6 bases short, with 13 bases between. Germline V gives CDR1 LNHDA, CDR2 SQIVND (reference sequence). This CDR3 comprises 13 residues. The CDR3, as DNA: TGTGCCAGTAGTTACCGGGGAGGCCCTGAAGCTTTCTTT. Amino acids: CASSYRGGPEAFF.

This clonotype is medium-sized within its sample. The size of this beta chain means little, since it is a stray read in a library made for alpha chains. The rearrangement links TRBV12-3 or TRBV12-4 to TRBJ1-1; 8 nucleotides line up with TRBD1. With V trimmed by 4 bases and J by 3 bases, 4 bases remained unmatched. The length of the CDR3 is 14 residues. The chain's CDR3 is CASSYTGGHTEAFF. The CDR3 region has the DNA TGTGCCAGCAGTTATACAGGGGGACACACTGAAGCTTTCTTT.

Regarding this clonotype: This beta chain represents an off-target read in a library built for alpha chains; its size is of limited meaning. The chain's CDR3 is CATSDSGSDSNIQYF. For the CDR3, the DNA is TGTGCCACCAGTGATTCAGGCTCGGACAGTAACATTCAGTACTTC. The rearrangement joins TRBV24-1 to TRBJ2-4; possibly TRBD1 for D (6 bases). Trimming removed 2 bases at V and 7 bases at J, with 14 bases between. The CDR3 covers 15 residues. The germline V gene has CDR1 KGHDR and CDR2 SFDVKD.

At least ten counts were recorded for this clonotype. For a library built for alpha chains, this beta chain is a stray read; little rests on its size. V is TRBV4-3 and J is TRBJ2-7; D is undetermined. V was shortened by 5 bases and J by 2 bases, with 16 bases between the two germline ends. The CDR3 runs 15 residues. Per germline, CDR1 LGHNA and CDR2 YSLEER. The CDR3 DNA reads TGCGCCAGCAGCACCCTTCGCCTACCCCCCTACGAGCAGTACTTC. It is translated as CASSTLRLPPYEQYF.